This T cell receptor beta chain was retrieved from a study of T cells in localized non-small cell lung cancer. Notes on the study in general: Elevated circulating T cell density in blood was associated with longer overall survival.

This CDR3 spans 10 amino acids. The germline CDR1 and CDR2 sequences are SQVTM and ANQGSEA. The V end lost 4 bases, the J end lost 6 bases, and 6 bases lay between the germline ends. This clone rates as medium-sized. As yet, its antigen is unknown. Repertoires were generated with immunoSEQ multiplex PCR, while TCRdb's copy carries only in-frame clones and drops some. The sample holds about 33,000 clones, just under 80% seen once. The source was peripheral blood, collected before any cancer treatment. The source is a male donor aged 60 or over with stage III squamous cell lung carcinoma. The rearrangement joins TRBV29-1 to TRBJ1-2; D uncertain. CDR3 protein: CSVGGNGYTF. DNA of the CDR3: TGCAGCGTTGGGGGAAATGGCTACACCTTC.